The 12 T cell receptor beta chains presented below share a single source sample, sequenced in a study of T cell responses to AZD1222 COVID-19 vaccine. Some clones are missing from TCRdb's copy, which holds only in-frame ones; the method was immunoSEQ multiplex PCR. The table records about 150,000 clones, about nine tenths of them present only once. Here the sequenced sample was peripheral blood, taken on day 0 of AZD1222 vaccination. The receptors here all came from an adult in good health.

In this sample, this clone turned up a few times. This chain connects TRBV28 to TRBJ2-2; 7 bases align to TRBD1. The CDR3 has 16 amino acids. The V gene end was trimmed by 6 bases and the J gene end by 9 bases; junction bases not matched to a gene: 16. In germline, CDR1 is MDHEN, CDR2 SYDVKM. The CDR3 nucleotides read TGTGCCAGCAGGGAACAGGGGATTGTAAATGTCCGGGAGCTGTTTTTT. It yields the protein CASREQGIVNVRELFF.

V gene TRBV4-2 combines with J gene TRBJ1-2; the D is unclear. Deletions cut 0 bases from V and 3 bases from J, with 8 bases between. Germline values: CDR1 LGHNA, CDR2 YNFKEQ. The CDR3 is 14 amino acids. CDR3 DNA sequence: TGTGCCAGCAGCCAAGAATGGCTCGACTATGGCTACACCTTC. This gives the protein CASSQEWLDYGYTF.

A single count supports this clone. This chain joins TRBV28 and TRBJ1-2; D is uncertain. V was cut by 10 bases and J by 4 bases, with 16 bases left in between. The CDR3 is made up of 13 amino acids. Germline loops: CDR1 MDHEN, CDR2 SYDVKM. The CDR3 sequence is CAISNGRPYGYTF. The CDR3 nucleotides read TGTGCCATCTCGAACGGAAGACCCTATGGCTACACCTTC.

The chain uses TRBV19 and TRBJ1-1, with D perhaps TRBD1 (6 bases). The CDR3 spans 14 residues. Germline V gene lookup returns CDR1 LNHDA and CDR2 SQIVND (reference sequence). With 7 bases removed from V and 8 bases from J, the gap between germline ends came to 20 bases. Here the CDR3 DNA reads TGTGCCAGTATCTCACCGGGAGGGGGTCCCGAAGCTTTCTTT. Its translation: CASISPGGGPEAFF.

The chain combines TRBV7-2 with TRBJ1-4; 7 positions match TRBD1. This CDR3 has 14 residues. Germline V lookup: CDR1 SGHTA, CDR2 FQGNSA. V lost 6 bases, J lost 7 bases, and 8 bases stayed unmatched. As DNA, the CDR3 is TGTGCCAGCAGACCACAGGGGTTCGGTGAAAAACTGTTTTTT. The encoded protein is CASRPQGFGEKLFF. Full variable domain (rest looked up from reference TRBV7-2 and TRBJ1-4): GAGVSQSPSNKVTEKGKDVELRCDPISGHTALYWYRQSLGQGLEFLIYFQGNSAPDKSGLPSDRFSAERTGGSVSTLTIQRTQQEDSAVYLCASRPQGFGEKLFFGSGTQLSVL.

The chain employs TRBV6-1 and TRBJ2-3; 8 bases match TRBD2. CDR3 size: 16 residues. The germline gives CDR1 MNHNS, CDR2 SASEGT. With V trimmed by 4 bases and J by 0 bases, 6 bases remained unmatched. As DNA, the CDR3 is TGTGCCAGCAGTGTAACTAGCGGATGGAGCACAGATACGCAGTATTTT. Protein sequence: CASSVTSGWSTDTQYF.

This clone was picked up one time. The chain employs TRBV27 and TRBJ1-5; D call uncertain. CDR1 MNHEY and CDR2 SMNVEV come from the germline V gene (reference sequence). This CDR3 contains 15 residues. V was pared by 3 bases and J by 0 bases, with 9 bases between. This chain's CDR3 is CASSFGRNSNQPQHF. CDR3 DNA: TGTGCCAGCAGTTTCGGACGGAATAGCAATCAGCCCCAGCATTTT.

The CDR3 protein is CASSGQASYEQYF. The CDR3 region has the DNA TGCGCCAGCAGCGGACAGGCTTCCTACGAGCAGTACTTC. V is TRBV10-2 and J is TRBJ2-7; 7 positions agree with TRBD1. The CDR3 contains 13 residues. CDR1 and CDR2 from the germline V gene are WSHSY and SAAADI. V lost 6 bases, J lost 1 base, and 3 bases stayed unmatched.

J is TRBJ1-1 and V is TRBV6-5; 10 bases line up with TRBD1. V was pared by 6 bases and J by 5 bases, with 9 bases of the junction left unmatched. Germline loops: CDR1 MNHEY, CDR2 SVGAGI. This CDR3 is built from 15 residues. The CDR3 here is CASSRRGQGGTEAFF. Here the CDR3 DNA reads TGTGCCAGCAGCCGTAGAGGACAGGGGGGGACTGAAGCTTTCTTT.

V gene TRBV13 combines with J gene TRBJ2-7; possibly TRBD2 for D (5 bases). The V end was cut by 0 bases, the J end by 2 bases, with 14 bases between. The CDR3 totals 16 residues. Germline-derived CDR1 and CDR2 are PRHDT and FYEKMQ (reference sequence). CDR3 nucleotides: TGTGCCAGCAGCTTAGGCCGCGCGGAGGTCGCCTACGAGCAGTACTTC. This sequence encodes CASSLGRAEVAYEQYF.

This clone was seen just once. This rearrangement joins TRBV24-1 to TRBJ1-5; 10 bases fit TRBD1. CDR3 length: 15 amino acids. Germline assignment: CDR1 KGHDR and CDR2 SFDVKD. V was clipped by 8 bases and J by 7 bases; unmatched bases: 10. In nucleotides, the CDR3 is TGTGCCACCATATGCCGGGACAGGGGTGGGCAGCCCCAGCATTTT. Translation: CATICRDRGGQPQHF.

The V call is TRBV28, the J call TRBJ2-3; 8 bases are a match to TRBD1. V was clipped by 4 bases and J by 6 bases; unmatched bases: 6. The germline CDR1 and CDR2 sequences are MDHEN and SYDVKM. There are 14 residues in the CDR3. CDR3: CASSSGQGKDTQYF. CDR3 DNA: TGTGCCAGCAGTTCCGGACAGGGAAAGGATACGCAGTATTTT.